This T cell receptor (beta chain) stems from a study of blood T cell repertoires in COVID-19. Measured with immunoSEQ multiplex PCR; TCRdb has only the in-frame clones, and not every one. The table includes roughly 120,000 clones, roughly four fifths detected once. This clone is a singleton in its sample. V was trimmed by 9 bases and J by 8 bases, leaving 19 bases between them. The CDR3 loop spans 13 amino acids. Germline V gives CDR1 MNHEY, CDR2 SMNVEV (reference sequence). V usage is TRBV27 and J usage is TRBJ1-1, with D possibly matching TRBD1 (5 bases). This clonotype was obtained from a woman aged 60-75 years with acute or convalescent COVID-19. The sequencing sample was made of peripheral blood. The CDR3 DNA follows: TGTGCCAGTAATCCCCGGCGAGGACAAGAAGCTTTCTTT. As protein: CASNPRRGQEAFF.